This TCR beta chain was recorded in a study of PD-L1 blockade in urothelial cancer. This CDR3 region has 11 residues. CDR1 and CDR2 from the germline V gene are DFQATT and SNEGSKA (reference sequence). Described time point: pretreatment peripheral blood. This clone was observed a few times. Data came from immunoSEQ multiplex PCR; TCRdb stores just in-frame clones and leaves some out. There are roughly 63,000 clones in the sample; roughly 76% occur only once, and around 5.7% lies in the top ten. The receptor was derived from a man in his 70s with urothelial cancer. The chain recombines TRBV20-1 with TRBJ1-1; tentative D call: TRBD1 (5 bases). The sequencing used PBMCs, collected around atezolizumab (anti-PD-L1) treatment. The CDR3 here is CKMDTRAEAFF. CDR3 bases: TGCAAGATGGACACAAGGGCTGAAGCTTTCTTT.